Each of the 29 T cell receptor beta chains below was sequenced from the same sample in a study of T cell repertoires in cytomegalovirus infection. TCRdb independently ran MiXCR on the reads; one entry per CDR3 protein. The repertoire holds roughly 730,000 distinct CDR3 sequences, with around 30% as singletons. No antigen has been assigned to these receptors. The sample in question was cultured PBMCs, obtained from culture after CMV antigen stimulation. All receptors derive from a human donor in good health (CMV status not recorded). Some clones in this sample may be carry-over from other donors' samples.

This clonotype showed up just a few times. CDR3 region: CASLGRDRSIEQYF. CDR3 in DNA: TGTGCCAGCCTTGGGCGGGACAGGAGTATCGAGCAGTACTTC. The chain has TRBV6-1 and TRBJ2-7; 8 bases line up with TRBD1. CDR1 and CDR2 from the germline V gene are MNHNS and SASEGT. V shed 8 bases and J 6 bases; nucleotides not matched to a gene: 12. The CDR3 is made up of 14 amino acids.

The rearrangement uses TRBV9 and TRBJ2-7; D perhaps matches TRBD1 (6 bases). The germline CDR1 and CDR2 sequences are SGDLS and YYNGEE. With 4 bases removed from V and 2 bases from J, the gap between germline ends came to 16 bases. This CDR3 has 15 amino acids. CDR3 DNA sequence: TGTGCCAGCAGCCGAGGGGGAGCCGACACCTACGAGCAGTACTTC. Encoded protein: CASSRGGADTYEQYF.

This chain connects TRBV5-4 to TRBJ2-5; a possible D gene is TRBD1 (6 bases). The CDR3 consists of 13 residues. Germline CDR1 reads SGHNT; CDR2 reads YYREEE (reference sequence). V was pared by 5 bases and J by 3 bases, with 11 bases between. CDR3: CASSYGQKETQYF. The CDR3 nucleotides are TGTGCCAGCAGTTACGGACAGAAAGAGACCCAGTACTTC.

The sample holds many counts of this clonotype. V is TRBV7-2 and J is TRBJ1-6; D is unclear. Germline assignment: CDR1 SGHTA and CDR2 FQGNSA. Trimming took 4 bases from V and 5 from J, leaving 15 bases between them. CDR3 size: 16 residues. CDR3 region: CASSSGPQVHNSPLHF. CDR3 DNA: TGTGCCAGCAGCTCCGGCCCGCAGGTGCATAATTCACCCCTCCACTTT. Looking up the rest from reference TRBV7-2 and TRBJ1-6 gives the full variable domain: GAGVSQSPSNKVTEKGKDVELRCDPISGHTALYWYRQSLGQGLEFLIYFQGNSAPDKSGLPSDRFSAERTGGSVSTLTIQRTQQEDSAVYLCASSSGPQVHNSPLHFGNGTRLTVT.

A note on this clonotype: This sequence may be a read error, since a much larger clone differs from it by one base. The rearrangement joins TRBV7-6 to TRBJ2-3, with a possible D match to TRBD2 (6 bases). The CDR3 is made up of 15 amino acids. Germline loops: CDR1 SGHVS, CDR2 FNYEAQ. The CDR3 region is CASGFGAGTADTQYF. The CDR3 coding sequence is TGTGCCAGCGGCTTTGGTGCGGGGACGGCAGATACGCAGTATTTT.

This clonotype has more than one count but fewer than ten. The V gene is TRBV7-8, the J gene TRBJ2-1; 7 bases agree with TRBD2. Looked up from germline, CDR1 is SGHVS and CDR2 is FQNEAQ. There are 16 residues in the CDR3. The trim removed 2 bases at V and 0 bases at J, leaving 4 bases unmatched. CDR3 sequence (DNA): TGTGCCAGCAGCTTAACGGGACTAACCTCCTACAATGAGCAGTTCTTC. Translating gives CASSLTGLTSYNEQFF.

The J gene is TRBJ1-1, the V gene TRBV12-3 or TRBV12-4; no clear D. This CDR3 is built from 14 residues. Trimming took 2 bases from V and 0 from J, leaving 7 bases between them. The CDR3 loop reads CASSLMSVNTEAFF. For the CDR3, the DNA is TGTGCCAGCAGTTTAATGTCAGTGAACACTGAAGCTTTCTTT.

CDR3 amino acids: CASSPSVGQGNSPLHF. Here the CDR3 DNA reads TGTGCCAGCAGTCCATCAGTGGGACAGGGGAATTCACCCCTCCACTTT. The rearrangement uses TRBV12-3 or TRBV12-4 and TRBJ1-6; 10 bases align to TRBD1. The length of the CDR3 is 16 residues. The V and J ends lost 5 bases and 7 bases, in that order; junction bases with no gene match: 8.

This rearrangement joins TRBV5-4 to TRBJ2-5; 10 bases map to TRBD1. Per the germline V gene, CDR1 is SGHNT and CDR2 is YYREEE (reference sequence). Trimming at V came to 4 bases and at J to 1 base, leaving 7 bases not matched to a gene. This CDR3 is built from 16 residues. This chain's CDR3 is CASSLGQGDLQETQYF. The CDR3 region has the DNA TGTGCCAGCAGCCTAGGACAGGGGGACCTCCAAGAGACCCAGTACTTC.

This clonotype was detected many times. The CDR3 sequence: CASSLTGITDTQYF. As DNA, the CDR3 is TGTGCCAGCAGCTTGACAGGCATCACAGATACGCAGTATTTT. The V gene is TRBV7-2, the J gene TRBJ2-3; D is perhaps TRBD1 (6 bases). Trimming left V 3 bases short and J 2 bases short, with 9 bases between. Germline lookup yields CDR1 SGHTA and CDR2 FQGNSA. CDR3 length: 14 residues.

The chain joins TRBV7-8 to TRBJ2-7; 9 bases fit TRBD2. The CDR3 sequence is 17 residues long. Germline CDR1 is SGHVS and CDR2 is FQNEAQ. J lost 4 bases, V lost 0 bases, and 10 bases had no gene match. The CDR3 protein is CASSLAPWRGGEYEQYF. The DNA for the CDR3 is TGTGCCAGCAGCTTAGCGCCTTGGCGGGGGGGCGAATACGAGCAGTACTTC.

A note on this clonotype: An end of the junction does not agree with germline; a read error may underlie this. The chain links TRBV5-3 to TRBJ2-3, with 7 bases identical to TRBD2. TRBV5-3 is an ORF, and what it does is uncertain. This CDR3 contains 17 residues. This CDR3 reads CASSLGGGRVRRDTQYF. The CDR3 DNA reads as TGTGCCAGCAGCTTGGGGGGGGGAAGGGTCCGGCGGGATACGCAGTATTTT.

The chain carries TRBV12-3 or TRBV12-4 and TRBJ1-5; D gene unclear. Trimming removed 2 bases from V and 7 bases from J, with 9 bases in between. This CDR3 has 13 amino acids. The CDR3 coding sequence is TGTGCCAGCAGTTTATCAGCGGACCAGCCCCAGCATTTT. It codes for CASSLSADQPQHF.

This chain connects TRBV3-1 to TRBJ2-7, with 9 bases matching TRBD2. Looked up from germline, CDR1 is LGHDT and CDR2 is YNNKEL (reference sequence). This CDR3 comprises 14 residues. J gave up 6 bases and V 4 bases, and 7 bases lay outside the gene matches. The CDR3 reads CASSRLAGGIEQYF. The DNA of the CDR3 is TGTGCCAGCAGCCGCCTTGCGGGGGGGATCGAGCAGTACTTC.

This clonotype was seen a handful of times. The V and J genes are TRBV28 and TRBJ2-1; 11 bases line up with TRBD2. CDR3 size: 18 residues. Unmatched junction bases numbered 13, after V lost 3 bases and J lost 6 bases. Germline V gene sequence: CDR1 MDHEN, CDR2 SYDVKM. CDR3 amino acids: CASSFWGFSGRGGNEQFF. CDR3 sequence (DNA): TGTGCCAGCAGTTTCTGGGGGTTTAGCGGGAGGGGGGGCAATGAGCAGTTCTTC.

Only a few counts were recorded for this clonotype. V gene TRBV5-6 combines with J gene TRBJ2-3; D is uncertain. Germline V gene sequence: CDR1 SGHDT, CDR2 YYEEEE. Between the trimmed V and J ends, which lost 4 bases and 0 bases, there was a span of 12 bases. This CDR3 comprises 15 residues. CDR3 sequence: CASSAPTGSTDTQYF. CDR3 DNA sequence: TGTGCCAGCAGCGCCCCGACGGGTAGCACAGATACGCAGTATTTT.

The chain couples TRBV10-3 to TRBJ1-3; TRBD1 matches at 7 bases. CDR1 ENHRY and CDR2 SYGVKD come from the germline V gene. The CDR3 has 20 residues. Trimming took 10 bases from V and 4 from J; bases not matched to a gene: 28. The CDR3 DNA follows: TGTGCCACCCGAGCGGGAATAGGGGGCGCCTTAGCTTCCTCGGGAAACACCATATATTTT. It yields the protein CATRAGIGGALASSGNTIYF.

The V and J genes are TRBV4-1 and TRBJ2-4; TRBD2 is a possible D gene (5 bases). This CDR3 region has 13 residues. Germline V CDR1 and CDR2: MGHRA, YSYEKL. Between the trimmed V and J ends, which lost 3 bases and 7 bases, there was a span of 10 bases. The DNA of the CDR3 is TGCGCCAGCAGCCAGGTACGCGGGAACATTCAGTACTTC. Its protein product is CASSQVRGNIQYF.

The chain has TRBV6-1 and TRBJ1-5, with D possibly TRBD1 on 5 matching bases. Germline lookup yields CDR1 MNHNS and CDR2 SASEGT. The V end was cut by 7 bases, the J end by 0 bases, with 10 bases between. The CDR3 is 14 residues long. This CDR3 is CASKTEYSNQPQHF. CDR3 nucleotide sequence: TGTGCCAGCAAGACAGAGTATAGCAATCAGCCCCAGCATTTT.

V gene TRBV15 combines with J gene TRBJ1-5, with unresolved D. The CDR3 loop spans 13 amino acids. The V gene's germline CDR1 is LNHNV and CDR2 YYDKDF (reference sequence). Trimming pared 6 bases from V and 3 bases from J, leaving 9 bases between. DNA of the CDR3: TGTGCCACCAGAGGAGGGATCAATCAGCCCCAGCATTTT. It codes for CATRGGINQPQHF.

The chain carries TRBV2 and TRBJ2-7; D may match TRBD1 or TRBD2 (5 bases each). Germline assignment: CDR1 SNHLY and CDR2 FYNNEI. The CDR3 consists of 13 residues. The ends were cut back, 6 bases at V and 2 bases at J, with 11 bases in the middle. CDR3 residues: CASSGTEAYEQYF. The CDR3 nucleotides read TGTGCCAGCAGCGGGACGGAGGCCTACGAGCAGTACTTC.

There are a few counts of this clonotype. The rearrangement uses TRBV4-1 and TRBJ2-2; 12 positions agree with TRBD2. The CDR3 spans 16 residues. After removal of 3 bases from V and 6 bases from J, the junction contained 5 bases not matched to a gene. Per the germline V gene, CDR1 is MGHRA and CDR2 is YSYEKL. The CDR3 DNA sequence: TGCGCCAGCAGCCAGCAACTAGCGGGAGGCGCCGGGGAGCTGTTTTTT. This codes for CASSQQLAGGAGELFF.

The chain is built from TRBV7-4 and TRBJ2-2; perhaps TRBD1 as D (5 bases). This CDR3 has 16 amino acids. V was clipped by 0 bases and J by 1 base, with 9 bases between them. Germline V gene lookup returns CDR1 SGHVT and CDR2 SQSDAQ. CDR3 in amino acids: CASSLAGHKNTGELFF. CDR3 nucleotides: TGTGCCAGCAGCTTAGCGGGGCACAAGAACACCGGGGAGCTGTTTTTT.

This clonotype has ten or more counts. The V call is TRBV7-2, the J call TRBJ2-3; 9 bases align to TRBD2. The CDR3 is made up of 16 amino acids. In germline, CDR1 is SGHTA, CDR2 FQGNSA. The V and J ends lost 7 bases and 6 bases, in that order; junction bases with no gene match: 14. In nucleotides, the CDR3 is TGTGCCAGCACCACCGGGACTAGCTCACCGAGGGATACGCAGTATTTT. Translation: CASTTGTSSPRDTQYF.

This clonotype was found a few times. The chain employs TRBV12-5 and TRBJ2-7, with D uncertain. CDR3 length: 12 amino acids. CDR1 and CDR2 from the germline V gene are LGHNT and FRNRAP. V gave up 3 bases and J gave up 1 base, with 4 bases separating them. The CDR3 loop reads CASGFSSYEQYF. The CDR3 bases are TGTGCTAGTGGTTTCAGTTCCTACGAGCAGTACTTC.

This clonotype was seen only a few times. This rearrangement joins TRBV5-4 to TRBJ2-3, with 7 positions matching TRBD2. Losses at the gene ends were 3 bases for V and 0 bases for J; bases not matched to a gene: 4. The CDR3 covers 15 residues. CDR1 and CDR2 (germline): SGHNT, YYREEE (reference sequence). CDR3 sequence reads: CASSSASGSTDTQYF. Written as DNA, the CDR3 is TGTGCCAGCAGCTCCGCTAGCGGAAGCACAGATACGCAGTATTTT.

This chain uses TRBV7-9 with TRBJ2-6, with D hard to call. The CDR3 is 12 residues long. Germline V lookup: CDR1 SEHNR, CDR2 FQNEAQ (reference sequence). V shed 8 bases and J shed 1 base, with 3 bases lying between them. CDR3 sequence: CASDSGANVLTF. CDR3 in DNA: TGTGCCAGCGATTCTGGGGCCAACGTCCTGACTTTC.

This clonotype was detected only a few times. The chain uses TRBV27 and TRBJ2-2; unclear D gene. Per the germline V gene, CDR1 is MNHEY and CDR2 is SMNVEV (reference sequence). The CDR3 consists of 13 residues. Between the trimmed V and J ends, which lost 8 bases and 6 bases, there was a span of 13 bases. CDR3 loop: CASGRRPPGELFF. Written as DNA, the CDR3 is TGTGCCAGCGGACGACGGCCCCCCGGGGAGCTGTTTTTT.

The chain combines TRBV10-3 with TRBJ1-6; D call uncertain. The germline V and J ends were trimmed by 3 bases and 10 bases, with 19 bases remaining between them. The CDR3 contains 16 residues. CDR1 is ENHRY, CDR2 SYGVKD, per germline. The CDR3 DNA follows: TGTGCCATCAGTGAAATAGGAACCGCCTTGGACTCACCCCTCCACTTT. Translated, it gives CAISEIGTALDSPLHF.